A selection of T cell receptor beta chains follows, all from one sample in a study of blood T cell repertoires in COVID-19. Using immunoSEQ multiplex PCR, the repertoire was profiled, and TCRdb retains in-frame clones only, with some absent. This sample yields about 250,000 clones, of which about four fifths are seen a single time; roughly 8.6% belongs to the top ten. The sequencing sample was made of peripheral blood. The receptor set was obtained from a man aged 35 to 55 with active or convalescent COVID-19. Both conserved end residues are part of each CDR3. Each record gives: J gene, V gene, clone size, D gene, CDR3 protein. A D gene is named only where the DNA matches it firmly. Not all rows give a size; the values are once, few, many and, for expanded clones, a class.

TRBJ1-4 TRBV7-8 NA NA CASSLELTTRLKLFF
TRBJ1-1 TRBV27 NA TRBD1 CASSRDRMNTEAFF
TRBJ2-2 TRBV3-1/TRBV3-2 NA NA CASEAALNTGELFF
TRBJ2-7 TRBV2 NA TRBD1 CASKATGDEQYF
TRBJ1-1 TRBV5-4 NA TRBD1 CASSLEQGSGAEAFF
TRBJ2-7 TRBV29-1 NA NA CSVEGLTNEQYF
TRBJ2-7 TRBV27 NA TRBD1 CASRGTGRLSYEQYF
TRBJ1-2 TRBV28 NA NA CASSPGSVTANYGYTF
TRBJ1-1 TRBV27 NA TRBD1 CASSLSISDRASAEAFF
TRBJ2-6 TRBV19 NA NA CASSIRASGANVLTF
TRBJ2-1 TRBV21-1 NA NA CASSNGGSAGLAYHNEQFF
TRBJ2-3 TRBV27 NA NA CASRSAGSTDTQYF
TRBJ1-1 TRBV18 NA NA CASSPTTGAAFF
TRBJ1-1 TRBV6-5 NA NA CASSYSHSRDEAFF
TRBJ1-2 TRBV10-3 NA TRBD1 CAISWTGSHGYTF
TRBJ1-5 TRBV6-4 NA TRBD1 CASGDSFRTPPITGQPQHF
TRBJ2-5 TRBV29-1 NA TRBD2 CSVLLAGADWETQYF
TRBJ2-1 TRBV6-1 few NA CASSEGYQGNEQFF
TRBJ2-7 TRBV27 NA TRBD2 CASSTNPGLAGSEQYF
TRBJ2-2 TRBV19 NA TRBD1 CASSEDRGRVSGELFF
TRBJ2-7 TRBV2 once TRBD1 CASSRDSPSDEQYF
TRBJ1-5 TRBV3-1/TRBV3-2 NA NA CASSQGGDSTQHF
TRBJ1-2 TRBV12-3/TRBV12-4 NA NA CASSLSRGYTF
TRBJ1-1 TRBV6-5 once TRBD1 CASSYLTGTGSPEAFF
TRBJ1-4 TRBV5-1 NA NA CASRSTSATNEKLFF
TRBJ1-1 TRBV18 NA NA CASSPSSNTEAFF
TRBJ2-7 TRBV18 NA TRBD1 CASSPGTGGANEQYF
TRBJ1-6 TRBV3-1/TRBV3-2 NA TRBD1 CASSQSGQKNSPLHF
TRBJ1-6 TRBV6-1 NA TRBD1 CASSEGTGLSSYNSPLHF
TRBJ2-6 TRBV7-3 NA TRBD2 CASSLNAGLVESGANVLTF
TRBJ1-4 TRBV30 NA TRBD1 CAWSVTRDRAEKLFF
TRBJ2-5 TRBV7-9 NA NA CASSLSSMETQYF
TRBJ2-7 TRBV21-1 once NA CASSKGGQGSYEQYF
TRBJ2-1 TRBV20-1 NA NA CSAREANEQFF
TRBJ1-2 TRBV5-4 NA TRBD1 CASSASTGGGYTF
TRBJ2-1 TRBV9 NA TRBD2 CASSGSQGTSGLREQFF
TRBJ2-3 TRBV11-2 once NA CASSSISEFTSTDTQYF
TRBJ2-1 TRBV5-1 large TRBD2 CASSPSGAYNEQFF
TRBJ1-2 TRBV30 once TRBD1 CAWTSGQLRGYTF
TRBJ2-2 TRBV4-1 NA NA CASSRDFPPMATGELFF
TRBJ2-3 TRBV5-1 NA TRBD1 CASSDTGTAFTDTQYF
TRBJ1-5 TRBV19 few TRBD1 CASSMAGGQPQHF
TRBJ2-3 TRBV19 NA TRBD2 CASSIVLTGGPSDTQYF